The clone carrying this T cell receptor (beta chain) showed up just once. The sample belongs to a study of blood T cell repertoires in COVID-19. Study-wide background: Acute and convalescent COVID-19 samples came from the United States, Italy and Spain. PBMCs, B-cell-depleted T cells, or T cells were the source of the cDNA or gDNA that made up the material.

Methods used by the authors: Scientists estimated how many nucleated cells there were by amplifying reference gene primers. Using immunoSEQ multiplex PCR, the repertoire was profiled, and TCRdb retains in-frame clones only, with some absent. Clone size and the V and J calls come from that table; the DNA yielded D and trimming. The sample records fewer than 300,000 clones, 82% being singletons. V was shortened by 1 base and J by 7 bases, with 7 bases between the two germline ends. The CDR3 sequence is 13 residues long. Per germline, CDR1 MNHNY and CDR2 SVGAGI (reference sequence). This chain connects TRBV6-6 to TRBJ1-4; no definite D call. The source is a woman aged 18-29 years with acute or convalescent COVID-19. Source material: peripheral blood. The CDR3 loop reads CASSYLAGEKLFF. CDR3 nucleotide sequence: TGTGCCAGCAGTTACTTGGCGGGTGAAAAACTGTTTTTT.